The 24 T cell receptor beta chains reported below all come from one sample, sequenced in a study of memory CD4+ T cells and cytomegalovirus serostatus. Profiled with immunoSEQ multiplex PCR; TCRdb holds only in-frame clones, not every one. The sample carries approximately 88,000 clones, 80% recorded once. The sort gate was single viable CD3+CD4+CD8-CD45RO+ cells for memory CD4+ T cells. The sequenced material came from memory CD4+ T cells from blood. Receptors were obtained from an adult in good health and CMV-seropositive.

The rearrangement uses TRBV28 and TRBJ2-5; TRBD1 agrees at 7 bases. After removal of 10 bases from V and 5 bases from J, the junction contained 10 bases not matched to a gene. Germline V gene data show CDR1 as MDHEN and CDR2 as SYDVKM. The CDR3 loop spans 13 amino acids. The CDR3: CATQGGRGETQYF. For the CDR3, the DNA is TGTGCCACCCAAGGGGGCAGGGGTGAGACCCAGTACTTC.

The chain is built from TRBV10-3 and TRBJ1-1; D is perhaps TRBD1 (5 bases). Deletions cut 2 bases from V and 4 bases from J, with 8 bases between. This CDR3 is built from 13 residues. Germline CDR1 and CDR2: ENHRY and SYGVKD. CDR3 protein: CAISEQGGTEAFF. As DNA, the CDR3 is TGTGCCATCAGTGAGCAGGGAGGCACTGAAGCTTTCTTT.

The CDR3 sequence is CATGTSGRMYEQYF. The DNA of the CDR3 is TGTGCCACCGGGACTAGCGGGAGGATGTACGAGCAGTACTTC. This sequence joins TRBV5-4 and TRBJ2-7, with 15 bases that match TRBD2. The J segment lost 4 bases and the V segment lost 9 bases, leaving 5 bases of the junction unmatched. CDR1 and CDR2 from the germline V gene are SGHNT and YYREEE (reference sequence). The CDR3 has 14 amino acids.

This clone is a singleton in its sample. The J gene is TRBJ1-5, the V gene TRBV19; 8 bases agree with TRBD1. The CDR3 has 14 residues. J lost 8 bases, V lost 5 bases, and 8 bases had no gene match. CDR1 and CDR2 (germline): LNHDA, SQIVND (reference sequence). CDR3 in DNA: TGTGCCAGTAGTCCTACAGGGGGAGTGGAGCCCCAGCATTTT. Its protein is CASSPTGGVEPQHF.

This sequence joins TRBV9 and TRBJ2-1; no firm D call. With 8 bases removed from V and 6 bases from J, the gap between germline ends came to 18 bases. This CDR3 region has 14 residues. Germline V gene data show CDR1 as SGDLS and CDR2 as YYNGEE. This CDR3 is CASGDIGLGNEQFF. CDR3 coding DNA: TGTGCCAGTGGGGATATAGGGCTTGGCAATGAGCAGTTCTTC.

This chain uses TRBV2 with TRBJ2-7; 9 positions match TRBD2. This CDR3 is built from 15 residues. The J segment lost 2 bases and the V segment lost 4 bases, leaving 6 bases of the junction unmatched. Germline V gives CDR1 SNHLY, CDR2 FYNNEI. The CDR3 loop is CASSGGLAGPYEQYF. CDR3 DNA sequence: TGTGCCAGCAGTGGAGGGCTAGCGGGGCCCTACGAGCAGTACTTC.

V is TRBV6-4 and J is TRBJ2-5, with TRBD2 matching 9 bases. Germline V gene lookup returns CDR1 MRHNA and CDR2 SNTAGT. This CDR3 has 14 residues. V was pared by 2 bases and J by 5 bases, with 3 bases of the junction left unmatched. The CDR3 DNA reads TGTGCCAGCAGTGACACAGCGGGAGGTGAGACCCAGTACTTC. It yields the protein CASSDTAGGETQYF.

This clone was observed a handful of times. CDR3 DNA sequence: TGTGCCAGCAGTTATCAACTAGCCCCCACCGGGGAGCTGTTTTTT. As protein: CASSYQLAPTGELFF. This sequence joins TRBV6-6 and TRBJ2-2, with TRBD2 as a possible D gene (6 bases). Per the germline V gene, CDR1 is MNHNY and CDR2 is SVGAGI (reference sequence). Trimming shortened V by 3 bases and J by 4 bases, and 12 bases separated the two germline ends. The CDR3 loop spans 15 amino acids.

The J gene is TRBJ1-2, the V gene TRBV7-2; maybe TRBD1 (6 bases). The germline gives CDR1 SGHTA, CDR2 FQGNSA. This CDR3 region has 17 residues. Trimming took 4 bases from V and 4 from J, leaving 22 bases between them. DNA of the CDR3: TGTGCCAGCAGCTCCGGGCTCCGGGGGGGCGGCGGCTATGGCTACACCTTC. Protein sequence: CASSSGLRGGGGYGYTF. Based on the CDR3 plus reference TRBV7-2 and TRBJ1-2, the full variable domain is GAGVSQSPSNKVTEKGKDVELRCDPISGHTALYWYRQSLGQGLEFLIYFQGNSAPDKSGLPSDRFSAERTGGSVSTLTIQRTQQEDSAVYLCASSSGLRGGGGYGYTFGSGTRLTVV.

The V and J genes are TRBV5-4 and TRBJ2-7; no reliable D call. This CDR3 region has 12 residues. Between the trimmed V and J ends, which lost 1 base and 8 bases, there was a span of 10 bases. The germline V gene has CDR1 SGHNT and CDR2 YYREEE (reference sequence). The CDR3 DNA reads as TGTGCCAGCAGCTTGCAATCAGCGAAGCAGTACTTC. Protein sequence: CASSLQSAKQYF.

The V gene is TRBV21-1, the J gene TRBJ1-2; TRBD1 is the table's D call and was not checked against the DNA. TRBV21-1 is a recognized pseudogene. The CDR3 length is 15 residues. CDR3 sequence: CASSKQKDRRYGYTF. The CDR3 DNA reads TGTGCCAGCAGTAAACAGAAGGACAGGCGCTATGGCTACACCTTC.

This rearrangement joins TRBV5-1 to TRBJ2-4, with D tentatively TRBD1 (6 bases). V was shortened by 4 bases and J by 7 bases, with 15 bases between the two germline ends. This CDR3 contains 14 residues. Germline V gives CDR1 SGHRS, CDR2 YFSETQ. DNA for the CDR3: TGCGCCAGCAGCCACGAGTGGGGGCAGAACATTCAGTACTTC. The encoded protein is CASSHEWGQNIQYF.

The gene calls are TRBV5-1 and TRBJ1-3, with D possibly matching TRBD1 (6 bases). CDR1 and CDR2 from the germline V gene are SGHRS and YFSETQ. The germline V and J ends were trimmed by 1 base and 2 bases, with 10 bases remaining between them. The CDR3 runs 15 residues. CDR3 DNA sequence: TGCGCCAGCAGCTTGAGCGGGACAACTGGAAACACCATATATTTT. Its protein product is CASSLSGTTGNTIYF.

The rearrangement links TRBV5-1 to TRBJ1-3; D not certain. Germline V gives CDR1 SGHRS, CDR2 YFSETQ. Trimming shortened V by 5 bases and J by 0 bases, and 6 bases separated the two germline ends. The CDR3 is made up of 13 amino acids. CDR3 sequence reads: CASRGSSGNTIYF. CDR3 bases: TGCGCCAGCAGAGGTTCCTCTGGAAACACCATATATTTT.

The chain is built from TRBV7-3 and TRBJ2-2; the D is unclear. Germline CDR1 SGHTA, CDR2 FQGTGA. CDR3 length: 12 residues. V was clipped by 5 bases and J by 7 bases, with 8 bases between them. CDR3 sequence (DNA): TGTGCCAGCAGCCCCCCGGACGGGGAGCTGTTTTTT. This sequence encodes CASSPPDGELFF.

The chain is built from TRBV28 and TRBJ2-7; maybe TRBD2 (5 bases). The CDR3 runs to 13 residues. Trimming pared 5 bases from V and 4 bases from J, leaving 12 bases between. The germline V gene has CDR1 MDHEN and CDR2 SYDVKM. CDR3 protein: CASSPPRGYEQYF. The CDR3 nucleotides read TGTGCCAGCAGTCCCCCCAGAGGGTACGAGCAGTACTTC.

The J gene is TRBJ2-5, the V gene TRBV28, with 8 nucleotides matching TRBD2. The J segment lost 7 bases and the V segment lost 2 bases, leaving 9 bases of the junction unmatched. Germline V gene sequence: CDR1 MDHEN, CDR2 SYDVKM. The CDR3 runs to 15 residues. The CDR3 sequence: CASSLAGGPLGTQYF. Here the CDR3 DNA reads TGTGCCAGCAGTTTAGCGGGGGGCCCTCTTGGGACCCAGTACTTC.

The chain carries TRBV29-1 and TRBJ1-2; 7 bases fit TRBD1. This CDR3 spans 13 amino acids. In germline, CDR1 is SQVTM, CDR2 ANQGSEA. V lost 4 bases and J lost 5; bases outside the gene matches: 7. The CDR3 protein is CSVGQGERYGYTF. The CDR3 region has the DNA TGCAGCGTTGGACAGGGAGAAAGATATGGCTACACCTTC.

The rearrangement joins TRBV18 to TRBJ2-7; D may match TRBD1 or TRBD2 (6 bases each). The V end lost 6 bases, the J end lost 0 bases, and 15 bases lay between the germline ends. CDR3 length: 15 residues. The germline V gene encodes CDR1 KGHSH and CDR2 LQKENI. The CDR3 sequence is CASSGGQPSSYEQYF. The CDR3 region has the DNA TGTGCCAGCTCCGGGGGACAACCGAGCTCCTACGAGCAGTACTTC.

The table lists this clone with a few counts. The rearrangement uses TRBV6-5 and TRBJ2-3, with no clear D. This CDR3 has 15 residues. Germline loops: CDR1 MNHEY, CDR2 SVGAGI. Trimming shortened V by 3 bases and J by 1 base, and 11 bases separated the two germline ends. In DNA form, the CDR3 reads TGTGCCAGCAGTTATGAAAGACATCGCACAGATACGCAGTATTTT. The encoded protein is CASSYERHRTDTQYF.

The J gene is TRBJ1-5, the V gene TRBV19, with D maybe TRBD1 (6 bases). CDR1 is LNHDA and CDR2 is SQIVND in the germline V gene (reference sequence). The CDR3 has 17 amino acids. The ends were cut back, 6 bases at V and 1 base at J, with 19 bases in the middle. CDR3 region: CASSQNMGGGSNQPQHF. For the CDR3, the DNA is TGTGCCAGTAGCCAAAATATGGGGGGGGGCAGCAATCAGCCCCAGCATTTT.

This CDR3 is CAWSGHRGGFGNQPQHF. CDR3 nucleotide sequence: TGTGCCTGGAGTGGCCACAGGGGGGGGTTTGGCAATCAGCCCCAGCATTTT. The V gene is TRBV30, the J gene TRBJ1-5; TRBD1 agrees at 8 bases. CDR3 length equals 17 residues. Germline CDR1 GTSNPN, CDR2 SVGIG (reference sequence). V lost 1 base to trimming and J lost 2 bases; unmatched junction nucleotides: 10.

This clone is labeled hyperexpanded. The gene calls are TRBV5-1 and TRBJ2-5; 13 bases line up with TRBD2. After removal of 4 bases from V and 2 bases from J, the junction contained 5 bases not matched to a gene. Per germline, CDR1 SGHRS and CDR2 YFSETQ. CDR3 length: 16 residues. Written as DNA, the CDR3 is TGCGCCAGCAGCAGGGGACTAGCGGGACGGCAAGAGACCCAGTACTTC. Translation gives CASSRGLAGRQETQYF.

The gene calls are TRBV18 and TRBJ2-1; 8 bases fit TRBD1. The germline CDR1 and CDR2 sequences are KGHSH and LQKENI. The CDR3 spans 15 residues. With 3 bases clipped from V and 2 bases from J, the junction kept 3 bases outside the gene matches. The CDR3 nucleotides read TGTGCCAGCTCACCCGGGACAGGAACCTACAATGAGCAGTTCTTC. This gives the protein CASSPGTGTYNEQFF.